This T cell receptor beta chain was recorded in a study of shared clonotypes between healthy human individuals. Looking at the study overall: Donors were a couple of women and a few men aged 18 to 49.

A CD45RA+ naive subset and a CD45RA-negative memory subset were split from CD4+ cells. Concerning this clone itself: The target antigen is unknown.

The study's findings and limits: Naive subsets typically showed greater estimated richness than memory subsets. The sole specimen, blood, was sampled, and tissue repertoires likely differ.

The protocol was immunoSEQ multiplex PCR, while the TCRdb copy is restricted to in-frame clones and leaves out a portion. Here the sample spans a few million clones, approximately 96% being singletons. The CDR3 totals 13 residues. The V end lost 6 bases, the J end lost 0 bases, and 6 bases lay between the germline ends. Germline V gives CDR1 MNHNY, CDR2 SVGAGI (reference sequence). The TCR sequence derives from a man aged 18 to 35 in good health. Sequencing was performed on naive CD4+ T cells sorted from blood. Described subset: CD45RA+ positively selected. V usage is TRBV6-6 and J usage is TRBJ1-3; no clear D. The CDR3: CASSPNSGNTIYF. The CDR3 DNA follows: TGTGCCAGCAGCCCAAACTCTGGAAACACCATATATTTT.